The 9 T cell receptor beta chains presented below share a single source sample, sequenced in a study of blood T cell repertoires in COVID-19. The repertoire was sequenced with immunoSEQ multiplex PCR; TCRdb's copy has only in-frame clones and lacks some. Of 180,000 or so clones detected, approximately 87% appear once; the ten largest clones hold 10% to 11%. Sequenced: peripheral blood. These receptors were taken from a woman aged 55-70 years with COVID-19, enrolled during active disease.

The chain couples TRBV2 to TRBJ2-3; D remains unclear. The CDR3 is 13 amino acids. With 4 bases removed from V and 3 bases from J, the gap between germline ends came to 8 bases. Germline V CDR1 and CDR2: SNHLY, FYNNEI. The CDR3 sequence: CASSVVRTDTQYF. CDR3 nucleotide sequence: TGTGCCAGCAGTGTAGTGCGAACAGATACGCAGTATTTT. Full variable domain (missing parts from reference TRBV2 and TRBJ2-3): EPEVTQTPSHQVTQMGQEVILRCVPISNHLYFYWYRQILGQKVEFLVSFYNNEISEKSEIFDDQFSVERPDGSNFTLKIRSTKLEDSAMYFCASSVVRTDTQYFGPGTRLTVL.

The chain is built from TRBV6-5 and TRBJ2-3; D is perhaps TRBD1 (6 bases). The germline gives CDR1 MNHEY, CDR2 SVGAGI. The ends were cut back, 6 bases at V and 15 bases at J, with 22 bases in the middle. The CDR3 is 13 residues long. The CDR3 loop is CASRPPAGTQVYF. CDR3 nucleotide sequence: TGTGCCAGCAGACCTCCGGCAGGGACACAAGTTTATTTT.

This clone came up once. Here the CDR3 reads CASSPPGAGGNTDTQYF. The DNA for the CDR3 is TGTGCCAGCTCACCCCCGGGGGCAGGGGGCAACACAGATACGCAGTATTTT. The gene calls are TRBV18 and TRBJ2-3, with TRBD1 identical over 8 bases. The CDR3 covers 17 residues. With 3 bases clipped from V and 2 bases from J, the junction kept 10 bases outside the gene matches. CDR1 and CDR2 from the germline V gene are KGHSH and LQKENI.

This rearrangement joins TRBV28 to TRBJ2-3; D is unresolved. The CDR3 covers 13 residues. Germline V gene data show CDR1 as MDHEN and CDR2 as SYDVKM. Trimming cost V 6 bases and J 3 bases, with 10 bases left between them. CDR3 amino acids: CASSRGGTDTQYF. The CDR3 nucleotides are TGTGCCAGCAGCCGCGGTGGAACAGATACGCAGTATTTT. Combining the CDR3 with reference TRBV28 and TRBJ2-3 gives the whole variable domain DVKVTQSSRYLVKRTGEKVFLECVQDMDHENMFWYRQDPGLGLRLIYFSYDVKMKEKGDIPEGYSVSREKKERFSLILESASTNQTSMYLCASSRGGTDTQYFGPGTRLTVL.

The chain uses TRBV5-1 and TRBJ2-7; possibly TRBD2 for D (6 bases). The CDR3 is 17 residues long. V was trimmed by 4 bases and J by 2 bases, leaving 22 bases between them. Germline CDR1 SGHRS, CDR2 YFSETQ. Here the CDR3 reads CASSEANSGLPAYEQYF. The DNA for the CDR3 is TGCGCCAGCAGCGAGGCCAATTCGGGACTTCCTGCCTACGAGCAGTACTTC.

V usage is TRBV6-5 and J usage is TRBJ2-7; 7 bases align to TRBD1. This CDR3 contains 15 residues. V dropped 5 bases and J dropped 1; count of bases not matched to a gene: 8. Germline loops: CDR1 MNHEY, CDR2 SVGAGI. The CDR3 protein is CASSIRDRTSYEQYF. The CDR3 DNA reads TGTGCCAGCAGTATCCGGGACAGAACTTCCTACGAGCAGTACTTC.

The chain uses TRBV19 and TRBJ1-5; D ambiguous. The CDR3 loop spans 17 amino acids. The V gene's germline CDR1 is LNHDA and CDR2 SQIVND (reference sequence). Deletions cut 6 bases from V and 0 bases from J, with 18 bases between. In DNA, the CDR3 is TGTGCCAGTAGCACTTTCACTCTTGTTTATAGCAATCAGCCCCAGCATTTT. Translation gives CASSTFTLVYSNQPQHF.

The V call is TRBV24-1, the J call TRBJ2-5; 11 bases align to TRBD2. From germline, CDR1 is KGHDR and CDR2 SFDVKD. The CDR3 runs to 17 residues. V trimming: 2 bases; J trimming: 3 bases; junction bases outside the gene matches: 7. The CDR3 DNA reads TGTGCCACCAGTGATTCCTACCAGACTAGCGGGGAAGAGACCCAGTACTTC. Its protein is CATSDSYQTSGEETQYF.

CDR3: CASSQGTQNPYEQYF. The CDR3 DNA sequence: TGCGCCAGCAGCCAAGGGACACAGAATCCCTACGAGCAGTACTTC. V and J are TRBV4-1 and TRBJ2-7, with D perhaps TRBD1 (5 bases). CDR3 length equals 15 residues. Looked up from germline, CDR1 is MGHRA and CDR2 is YSYEKL. V was clipped by 1 base and J by 2 bases, with 12 bases between them.